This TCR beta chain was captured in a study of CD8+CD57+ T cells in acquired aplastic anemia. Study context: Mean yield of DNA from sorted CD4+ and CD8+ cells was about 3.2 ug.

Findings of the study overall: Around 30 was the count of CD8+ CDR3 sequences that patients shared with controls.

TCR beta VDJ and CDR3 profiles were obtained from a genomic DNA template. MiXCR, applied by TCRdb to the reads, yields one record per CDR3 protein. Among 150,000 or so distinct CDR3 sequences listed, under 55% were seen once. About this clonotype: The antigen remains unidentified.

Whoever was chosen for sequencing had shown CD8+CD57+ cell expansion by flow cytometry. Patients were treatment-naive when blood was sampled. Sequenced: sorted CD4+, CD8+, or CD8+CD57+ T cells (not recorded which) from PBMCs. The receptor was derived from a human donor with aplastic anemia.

In nucleotides, the CDR3 is TGTGCCAGCAGCTTAGCAGGGGTGAACACTGAAGCTTTCTTT. It is translated as CASSLAGVNTEAFF. The J gene is TRBJ1-1, the V gene TRBV7-2; a possible D gene is TRBD1 (5 bases). V was trimmed by 0 bases and J by 0 bases, leaving 5 bases between them. This CDR3 contains 14 residues. Germline V gives CDR1 SGHTA, CDR2 FQGNSA.